The rows below give T cell receptor beta chains drawn from one sample of a study of blood T cell repertoires in COVID-19. Generated by immunoSEQ multiplex PCR, the TCRdb table keeps only in-frame clones and is missing some. Altogether approximately 210,000 clones are present, 80% to 90% being singletons, with the ten largest covering 0.75% to 0.9%. The sample taken for sequencing was peripheral blood. These receptors originate from a woman in her 70s with acute or convalescent COVID-19. The CDR3 runs from the conserved cysteine through the conserved F or W. D genes are given only for firm matches. Not every row has a clone size; where given, it reads once, few, many or a size class.

d_call	v_call	j_call	cdr3_length	clone_size	cdr3_aa	cdr3_nt
TRBD2	TRBV5-4	TRBJ2-3	15	.	CASGLERGRGNTQYF	TGTGCCAGTGGTTTAGAGCGGGGCCGAGGGAATACGCAGTATTTT
.	TRBV7-9	TRBJ1-3	14	.	CASSQAGSGNTIYF	TGTGCCAGCAGTCAGGCGGGGTCCGGAAACACCATATATTTT
TRBD1	TRBV28	TRBJ1-3	15	.	CASSDTGQGGNTIYF	TGTGCCAGCAGTGACACCGGACAGGGCGGAAACACCATATATTTT
.	TRBV19	TRBJ1-1	16	.	CASSIRWSGGDTEAFF	TGTGCCAGTAGTATTAGGTGGAGCGGAGGGGACACTGAAGCTTTCTTT
TRBD1	TRBV7-9	TRBJ1-1	15	.	CASSLGPTGTTEAFF	TGTGCCAGCAGCTTAGGTCCGACAGGGACCACTGAAGCTTTCTTT
.	TRBV2	TRBJ2-1	15	.	CASSEMGLLGGEQFF	TGTGCCAGCAGTGAGATGGGACTCCTTGGGGGTGAGCAGTTCTTC
.	TRBV5-8	TRBJ2-7	11	.	CASSVSYEQYF	TGTGCCAGCAGCGTGAGCTACGAGCAGTACTTC
TRBD2	TRBV9	TRBJ2-1	14	.	CASSVGTSGGEQFF	TGTGCCAGCAGCGTAGGGACTAGCGGGGGTGAGCAGTTCTTC
.	TRBV24-1	TRBJ2-1	16	.	CATSDFRADSYNEQFF	TGTGCCACCAGTGATTTTAGAGCGGACTCCTACAATGAGCAGTTCTTC
.	TRBV5-1	TRBJ1-5	14	.	CASSLGGYNQPQHF	TGCGCCAGCAGCTTGGGAGGGTACAATCAGCCCCAGCATTTT
TRBD2	TRBV7-2	TRBJ2-5	15	.	CASSLVLAGVETQYF	TGTGCCAGCAGCTTAGTACTAGCGGGAGTGGAGACCCAGTACTTC
.	TRBV3-1/TRBV3-2	TRBJ1-5	14	.	CASSQARQSQPQHF	TGTGCCAGCAGCCAAGCTAGGCAGAGTCAGCCCCAGCATTTT
.	TRBV11-1	TRBJ2-3	17	.	CASSLAPGSFSTDTQYF	TGTGCCAGCAGCTTAGCGCCGGGTTCCTTTTCCACAGATACGCAGTATTTT
.	TRBV27	TRBJ2-3	14	.	CATSVGGYTDTQYF	TGTGCCACATCAGTGGGGGGTTACACAGATACGCAGTATTTT
.	TRBV7-2	TRBJ1-5	13	.	CASSSQVNQPQHF	TGTGCCAGCAGCTCCCAGGTCAATCAGCCCCAGCATTTT
.	TRBV18	TRBJ1-5	14	.	CASSPSARDQPQHF	TGTGCCAGCTCACCAAGTGCCAGGGATCAGCCCCAGCATTTT
.	TRBV28	TRBJ2-4	11	.	CASRAKNIQYF	TGTGCCAGCAGGGCAAAAAACATTCAGTACTTC
.	TRBV20-1	TRBJ1-2	13	.	CSASKGLNYGYTF	TGCAGTGCTAGTAAGGGACTTAACTATGGCTACACCTTC
.	TRBV29-1	TRBJ2-1	12	.	CSVEPPGNEQFF	TGCAGCGTTGAACCCCCGGGCAATGAGCAGTTCTTC
.	TRBV18	TRBJ2-1	13	.	CASSPRGINEQFF	TGTGCCAGCTCCCCTCGGGGGATAAATGAGCAGTTCTTC
TRBD2	TRBV4-1	TRBJ2-7	14	once	CASSQNERGYEQYF	TGCGCCAGCAGCCAAAACGAGCGGGGTTACGAGCAGTACTTC
TRBD1	TRBV6-1	TRBJ1-1	13	.	CASGQVGPTEAFF	TGTGCCAGCGGACAGGTGGGACCCACTGAAGCTTTCTTT
.	TRBV25-1	TRBJ1-2	13	.	CASSSDQGHGYTF	TGTGCCAGCAGTTCTGATCAGGGGCATGGCTACACCTTC
.	TRBV10-1	TRBJ2-1	14	.	CASSESGVKDEQFF	TGCGCCAGCAGTGAGTCAGGAGTTAAGGATGAGCAGTTCTTC
.	TRBV7-2	TRBJ2-5	13	.	CASSSGLGETQYF	TGTGCCAGCAGCTCGGGACTGGGGGAGACCCAGTACTTC
TRBD1	TRBV5-6	TRBJ1-2	13	.	CASSSQGVYGYTF	TGTGCCAGCAGCTCCCAGGGGGTCTATGGCTACACCTTC
.	TRBV10-1	TRBJ1-1	15	.	CASSVTGTPNTEAFF	TGCGCCAGCAGTGTTACCGGGACACCGAACACTGAAGCTTTCTTT
TRBD1	TRBV2	TRBJ1-5	14	.	CASSEGQGYQPQHF	TGTGCCAGCAGTGAGGGACAGGGTTATCAGCCCCAGCATTTT
.	TRBV28	TRBJ2-3	13	few	CATRPSKTDTQYF	TGTGCCACTCGACCTAGCAAGACAGATACGCAGTATTTT
.	TRBV29-1	TRBJ2-5	13	.	CSVSGDNQETQYF	TGCAGCGTTAGCGGGGACAACCAAGAGACCCAGTACTTC
.	TRBV10-1	TRBJ1-1	13	once	CASSVQENTEAFF	TGCGCCAGCAGTGTCCAGGAGAACACTGAAGCTTTCTTT
TRBD1	TRBV6-2/TRBV6-3	TRBJ1-1	13	.	CASSDRGNTEAFF	TGTGCCAGCAGCGACAGGGGGAACACTGAAGCTTTCTTT
TRBD2	TRBV3-1/TRBV3-2	TRBJ2-1	14	.	CASSVTGGPSEQFF	TGTGCCAGCAGCGTAACGGGAGGGCCGAGTGAGCAGTTCTTC
.	TRBV2	TRBJ2-7	13	.	CASSVRDSYEQYF	TGTGCCAGCAGCGTCAGAGACAGCTACGAGCAGTACTTC
.	TRBV20-1	TRBJ1-2	11	few	CSAHRGNGYTF	TGCAGTGCTCACAGAGGGAATGGCTACACCTTC
.	TRBV5-1	TRBJ2-1	12	.	CASSIRVNEQFF	TGCGCCAGCAGCATCAGGGTCAATGAGCAGTTCTTC
.	TRBV11-2	TRBJ2-4	18	.	CASSLDGSRLVAKNIQYF	TGTGCCAGCAGCTTAGATGGAAGCAGACTAGTAGCCAAAAACATTCAGTACTTC
TRBD1	TRBV2	TRBJ1-3	14	.	CASSGTGVGNTIYF	TGTGCCAGCAGTGGAACAGGGGTTGGAAACACCATATATTTT
.	TRBV24-1	TRBJ1-5	17	.	CATSDFKWSRDHQPQHF	TGTGCCACCAGTGATTTCAAGTGGAGCAGGGATCATCAGCCCCAGCATTTT
.	TRBV6-5	TRBJ1-2	13	.	CASSYRGGYGYTF	TGTGCCAGCAGTTATCGGGGTGGCTATGGCTACACCTTC
TRBD2	TRBV7-7	TRBJ2-1	15	.	CASSLAGARGDEQFF	TGTGCTAGCAGCTTAGCGGGGGCCCGGGGGGATGAGCAGTTCTTC
TRBD2	TRBV18	TRBJ2-5	14	.	CASSPPGLAGTQYF	TGTGCCAGCTCACCACCGGGACTAGCGGGAACCCAGTACTTC
TRBD1	TRBV27	TRBJ1-2	14	.	CASGRTGGLRGYTF	TGTGCCAGCGGGAGGACAGGGGGCCTTAGGGGCTACACCTTC
.	TRBV3-1/TRBV3-2	TRBJ2-1	11	.	CASSQASEQFF	TGTGCCAGCAGCCAAGCATCCGAGCAGTTCTTC
.	TRBV10-3	TRBJ1-1	14	once	CAIRLGGASTEAFF	TGTGCCATCAGGCTCGGGGGGGCTAGCACTGAAGCTTTCTTT